This T cell receptor beta chain is from a study of response to subunit inactivated influenza vaccine. Study-wide results and caveats: It was suggested by the authors that few new T cells are recruited by each seasonal influenza vaccination.

This clonotype was picked up a small number of times. Its antigen remains unidentified. TCRdb itself ran the RT-PCR reads through MiXCR, one entry per CDR3 protein. The sample has around 570,000 distinct CDR3 sequences; about 7.6% are singletons. Looked up from germline, CDR1 is SGHAT and CDR2 is FQNNGV. The CDR3 is made up of 14 amino acids. With V trimmed by 5 bases and J by 10 bases, 8 bases remained unmatched. This sequence was found in a man aged 45-69 years who received an inactivated influenza vaccine. V usage is TRBV11-2 and J usage is TRBJ2-1; TRBD2 matches at 10 bases. The sequencing used PBMCs from blood, collected about 23 months after vaccination. For the CDR3, the DNA is TGTGCCAGCAGCACCGGGACTAGCGTGAAAGAGCAGTTCTTC. It codes for CASSTGTSVKEQFF.